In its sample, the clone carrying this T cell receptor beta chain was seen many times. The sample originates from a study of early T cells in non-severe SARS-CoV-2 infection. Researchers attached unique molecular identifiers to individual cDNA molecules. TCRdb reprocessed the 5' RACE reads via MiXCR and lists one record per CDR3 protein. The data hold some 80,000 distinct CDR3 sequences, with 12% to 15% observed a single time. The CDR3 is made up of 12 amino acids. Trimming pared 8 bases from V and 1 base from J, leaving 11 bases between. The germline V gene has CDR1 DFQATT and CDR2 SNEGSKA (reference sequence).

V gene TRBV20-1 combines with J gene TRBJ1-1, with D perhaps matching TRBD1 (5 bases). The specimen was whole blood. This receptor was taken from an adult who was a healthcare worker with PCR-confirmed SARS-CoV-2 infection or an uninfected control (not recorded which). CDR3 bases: TGCAGTACAGATGGACAGAACACTGAAGCTTTCTTT. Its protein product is CSTDGQNTEAFF.